The 10 T cell receptor beta chains below were found in one sample sequenced in a study of blood T cell repertoires in COVID-19. Assay: immunoSEQ multiplex PCR; the TCRdb copy retains only in-frame clones and omits some. Counted here are roughly 230,000 clones, around four fifths occurring once; the ten biggest clones make up approximately 9%. The sequenced sample consisted of peripheral blood. The receptors originated from a man aged 35-49 years with active or convalescent COVID-19.

This clone showed up just once. J is TRBJ2-6 and V is TRBV3-1 (or the pseudogene TRBV3-2); D ambiguous. The CDR3 runs 15 residues. Germline V gene lookup returns CDR1 LGHDT and CDR2 YNNKEL (reference sequence). V lost 4 bases and J 2 bases, leaving 9 bases between the germline ends. The CDR3 DNA reads as TGTGCCAGCAGCCCGAGGTTAACTGGGGCCAACGTCCTGACTTTC. It codes for CASSPRLTGANVLTF.

This rearrangement joins TRBV9 to TRBJ1-2; D is unresolved. The CDR3 sequence is 14 residues long. Trimming removed 4 bases at V and 3 bases at J, with 13 bases between. Germline values: CDR1 SGDLS, CDR2 YYNGEE. CDR3 bases: TGTGCCAGCAGCCCCCGACTAAACGACTATGGCTACACCTTC. Its protein is CASSPRLNDYGYTF.

This chain joins TRBV5-1 and TRBJ1-1, with D perhaps matching TRBD1 (6 bases). Germline V gives CDR1 SGHRS, CDR2 YFSETQ. The CDR3 sequence is 16 residues long. V was cut by 2 bases and J by 4 bases, with 18 bases left in between. The CDR3 is CASSLSTTGIGTEAFF. CDR3 bases: TGCGCCAGCAGCTTATCCACTACAGGGATTGGCACTGAAGCTTTCTTT.

This clone was picked up a small number of times. V gene TRBV30 combines with J gene TRBJ1-5, with unresolved D. CDR3 length: 15 amino acids. V dropped 4 bases and J dropped 4 bases, with 17 bases sitting between them. Per germline, CDR1 GTSNPN and CDR2 SVGIG (reference sequence). CDR3 bases: TGTGCCTGGACCGAAGCGGGGAGGGTGAATCAGCCCCAGCATTTT. Protein: CAWTEAGRVNQPQHF.

This sequence joins TRBV5-4 and TRBJ2-3; the D gene is possibly TRBD2 (5 bases). Germline CDR1 is SGHNT and CDR2 is YYREEE (reference sequence). V was trimmed by 0 bases and J by 4 bases, leaving 15 bases between them. The CDR3 runs to 16 residues. The CDR3 reads CASSLGGRTGADTQYF. CDR3 in DNA: TGTGCCAGCAGCTTGGGAGGTCGCACCGGGGCAGATACGCAGTATTTT. Supplemented by reference TRBV5-4 and TRBJ2-3, the full variable domain reads ETGVTQSPTHLIKTRGQQVTLRCSSQSGHNTVSWYQQALGQGPQFIFQYYREEENGRGNFPPRFSGLQFPNYSSELNVNALELDDSALYLCASSLGGRTGADTQYFGPGTRLTVL.

The sample holds a few counts of this clone. The chain uses TRBV7-2 and TRBJ1-6; perhaps TRBD1 as D (5 bases). The CDR3 runs to 16 residues. Trimming stripped 1 base from V and 9 bases from J, with 16 bases between. Germline CDR1 is SGHTA and CDR2 is FQGNSA. The CDR3 loop reads CASSLGGRDQGSPLHF. The CDR3 DNA follows: TGTGCCAGCAGCTTAGGGGGGAGGGACCAGGGTTCACCCCTCCACTTT.

The chain recombines TRBV12-5 with TRBJ2-7, with a weak D call TRBD2 (6 bases). Per the germline V gene, CDR1 is LGHNT and CDR2 is FRNRAP. Trimming took 2 bases from V and 6 from J, leaving 11 bases between them. CDR3 size: 13 residues. In DNA form, the CDR3 reads TGTGCTAGTGGTTTGCCGGGGGATTCCGAGCAGTACTTC. It codes for CASGLPGDSEQYF.

V is TRBV5-4 and J is TRBJ2-5, with unresolved D. Per the germline V gene, CDR1 is SGHNT and CDR2 is YYREEE (reference sequence). V shed 0 bases and J shed 2 bases, with 8 bases lying between them. The CDR3 loop spans 14 amino acids. CDR3 residues: CASSLGAQQETQYF. CDR3 sequence (DNA): TGTGCCAGCAGCTTGGGGGCGCAACAAGAGACCCAGTACTTC. The full variable domain, completed using reference TRBV5-4 and TRBJ2-5, is ETGVTQSPTHLIKTRGQQVTLRCSSQSGHNTVSWYQQALGQGPQFIFQYYREEENGRGNFPPRFSGLQFPNYSSELNVNALELDDSALYLCASSLGAQQETQYFGPGTRLLVL.

The chain uses TRBV11-2 and TRBJ2-6, with D unclear. CDR3 size: 15 residues. Trimming took 4 bases from V and 6 from J, leaving 13 bases between them. Germline V gene sequence: CDR1 SGHAT, CDR2 FQNNGV. The CDR3 sequence is CASSSLGVAANVLTF. The CDR3 DNA sequence: TGTGCCAGCAGCTCTCTGGGCGTCGCGGCCAACGTCCTGACTTTC. Drawing the rest from reference TRBV11-2 and TRBJ2-6, the complete variable domain is EAGVAQSPRYKIIEKRQSVAFWCNPISGHATLYWYQQILGQGPKLLIQFQNNGVVDDSQLPKDRFSAERLKGVDSTLKIQPAKLEDSAVYLCASSSLGVAANVLTFGAGSRLTVL.

The rearrangement joins TRBV6-5 to TRBJ2-7; TRBD2 matches 9 bases. V was clipped by 0 bases and J by 2 bases; unmatched bases: 5. Per the germline V gene, CDR1 is MNHEY and CDR2 is SVGAGI. The CDR3 loop spans 16 amino acids. The CDR3, as DNA: TGTGCCAGCAGTTACTCGATGGCGGGGGGGACCTACGAGCAGTACTTC. This codes for CASSYSMAGGTYEQYF.